This TCR beta chain originates from a study of T-cell reconstitution after alpha-beta-depleted transplantation in children. For TCRbeta, the library was prepared with unique molecular identifiers. Via MiXCR, TCRdb re-called the PCR reads, giving one row per CDR3 protein. Among a few hundred thousand distinct CDR3 sequences, 9.5% to 10% were seen once, and the ten largest hold 9.5% to 13%. The trim removed 6 bases at V and 1 base at J, leaving 8 bases unmatched. Germline V CDR1 and CDR2: MNHNS, SASEGT. The CDR3 consists of 16 residues. The TCR was taken from a human donor who donated a stem cell graft to a child with SCID. Specimen: PBMCs from the stem cell graft donor, collected from the stem cell graft. The rearrangement joins TRBV6-1 to TRBJ1-5; 8 nucleotides match TRBD1. CDR3 bases: TGTGCCAGCAGACCCAGGGGGCTCGGGAGCAATCAGCCCCAGCATTTT. This codes for CASRPRGLGSNQPQHF.